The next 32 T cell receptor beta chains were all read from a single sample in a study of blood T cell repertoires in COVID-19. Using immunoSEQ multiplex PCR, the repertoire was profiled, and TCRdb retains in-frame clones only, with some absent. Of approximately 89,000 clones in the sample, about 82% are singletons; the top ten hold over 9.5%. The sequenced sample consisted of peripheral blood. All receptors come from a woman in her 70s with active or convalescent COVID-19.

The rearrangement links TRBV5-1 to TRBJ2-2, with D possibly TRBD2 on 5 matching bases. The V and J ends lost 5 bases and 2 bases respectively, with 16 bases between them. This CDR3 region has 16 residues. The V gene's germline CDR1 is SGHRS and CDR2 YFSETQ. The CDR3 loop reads CASRPRGYFNTGELFF. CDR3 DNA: TGCGCCAGCAGACCACGAGGGTACTTTAACACCGGGGAGCTGTTTTTT.

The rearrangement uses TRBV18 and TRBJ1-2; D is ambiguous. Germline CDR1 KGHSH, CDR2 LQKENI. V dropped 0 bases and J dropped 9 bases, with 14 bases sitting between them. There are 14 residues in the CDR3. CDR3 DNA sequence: TGTGCCAGCTCACCACCCTGGACTTACCCAAGCTACACCTTC. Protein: CASSPPWTYPSYTF.

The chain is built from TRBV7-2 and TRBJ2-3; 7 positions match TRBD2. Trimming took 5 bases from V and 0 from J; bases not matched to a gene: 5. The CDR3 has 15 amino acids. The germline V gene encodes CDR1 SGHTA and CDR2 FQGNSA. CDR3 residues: CASSVSGASTDTQYF. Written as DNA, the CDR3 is TGTGCCAGCAGCGTAAGCGGGGCTAGCACAGATACGCAGTATTTT.

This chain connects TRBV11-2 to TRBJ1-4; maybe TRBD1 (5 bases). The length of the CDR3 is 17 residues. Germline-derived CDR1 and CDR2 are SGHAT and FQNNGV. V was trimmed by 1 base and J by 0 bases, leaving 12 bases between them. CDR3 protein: CASSLAGGRATNEKLFF. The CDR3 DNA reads TGTGCCAGCAGCTTAGCGGGGGGGAGAGCAACTAATGAAAAACTGTTTTTT.

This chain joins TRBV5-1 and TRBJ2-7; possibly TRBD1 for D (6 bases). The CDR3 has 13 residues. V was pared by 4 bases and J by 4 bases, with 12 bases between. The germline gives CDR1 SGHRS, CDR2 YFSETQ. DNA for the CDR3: TGCGCCAGCAGCCCCGGGACATTTTACGAGCAGTACTTC. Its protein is CASSPGTFYEQYF.

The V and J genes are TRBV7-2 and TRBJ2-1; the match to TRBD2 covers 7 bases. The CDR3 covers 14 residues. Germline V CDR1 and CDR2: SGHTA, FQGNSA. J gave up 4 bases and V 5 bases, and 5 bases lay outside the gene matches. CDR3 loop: CASSAQLAYNEQFF. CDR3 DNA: TGTGCCAGCAGCGCCCAACTAGCGTACAATGAGCAGTTCTTC.

The CDR3 here is CASSQRWGGYTF. CDR3 sequence (DNA): TGTGCCAGCAGCCAAAGATGGGGCGGCTACACCTTC. V and J are TRBV3-1 (or the pseudogene TRBV3-2) and TRBJ1-2; maybe TRBD1 (5 bases). Between the trimmed V and J ends, which lost 2 bases and 8 bases, there was a span of 9 bases. Germline CDR1 reads LGHDT; CDR2 reads YNNKEL (reference sequence). The CDR3 is 12 amino acids.

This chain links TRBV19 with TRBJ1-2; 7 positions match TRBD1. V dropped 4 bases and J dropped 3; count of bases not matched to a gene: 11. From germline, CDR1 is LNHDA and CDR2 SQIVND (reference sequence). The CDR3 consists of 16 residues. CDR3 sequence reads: CASSKASTGQYYGYTF. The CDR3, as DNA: TGTGCCAGTAGTAAGGCTTCGACAGGGCAATACTATGGCTACACCTTC.

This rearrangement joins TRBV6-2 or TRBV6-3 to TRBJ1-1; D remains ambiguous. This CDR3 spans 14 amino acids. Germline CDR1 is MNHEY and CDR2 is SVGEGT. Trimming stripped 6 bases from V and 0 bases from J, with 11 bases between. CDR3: CASSLHNMNTEAFF. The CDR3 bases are TGTGCCAGCAGCCTACACAACATGAACACTGAAGCTTTCTTT.

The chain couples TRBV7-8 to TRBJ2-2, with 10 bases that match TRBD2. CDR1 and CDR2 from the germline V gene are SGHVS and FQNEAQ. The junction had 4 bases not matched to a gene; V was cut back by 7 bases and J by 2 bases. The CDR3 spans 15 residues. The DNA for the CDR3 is TGTGCCAGCATCCTAGCGGGGGCTAACACCGGGGAGCTGTTTTTT. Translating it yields CASILAGANTGELFF.

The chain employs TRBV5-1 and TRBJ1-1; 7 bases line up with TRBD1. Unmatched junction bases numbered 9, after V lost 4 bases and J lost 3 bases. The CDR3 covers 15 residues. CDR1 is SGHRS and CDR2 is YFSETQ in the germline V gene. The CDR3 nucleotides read TGCGCCAGCAGCCTGGGGCAGGGGGGTCACACTGAAGCTTTCTTT. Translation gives CASSLGQGGHTEAFF. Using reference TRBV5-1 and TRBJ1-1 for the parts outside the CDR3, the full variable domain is KAGVTQTPRYLIKTRGQQVTLSCSPISGHRSVSWYQQTPGQGLQFLFEYFSETQRNKGNFPGRFSGRQFSNSRSEMNVSTLELGDSALYLCASSLGQGGHTEAFFGQGTRLTVV.

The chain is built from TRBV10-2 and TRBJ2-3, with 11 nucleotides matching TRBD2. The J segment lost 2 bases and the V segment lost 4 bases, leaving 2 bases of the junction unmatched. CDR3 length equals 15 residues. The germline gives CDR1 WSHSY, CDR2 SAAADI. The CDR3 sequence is CASSGLAGFTDTQYF. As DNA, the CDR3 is TGCGCCAGCAGTGGACTAGCGGGGTTCACAGATACGCAGTATTTT.

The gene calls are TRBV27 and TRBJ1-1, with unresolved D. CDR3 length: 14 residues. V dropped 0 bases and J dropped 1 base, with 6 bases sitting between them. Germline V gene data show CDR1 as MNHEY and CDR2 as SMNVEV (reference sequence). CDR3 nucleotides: TGTGCCAGCAGTTTATCGATCAGGAACACTGAAGCTTTCTTT. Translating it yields CASSLSIRNTEAFF.

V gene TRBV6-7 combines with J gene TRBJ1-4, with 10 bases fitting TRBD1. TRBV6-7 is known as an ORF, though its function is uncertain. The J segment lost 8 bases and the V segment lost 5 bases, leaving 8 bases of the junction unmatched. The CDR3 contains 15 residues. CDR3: CASSHDRGLVEKLFF. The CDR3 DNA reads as TGTGCCAGCAGTCACGACAGGGGGCTGGTGGAAAAACTGTTTTTT.

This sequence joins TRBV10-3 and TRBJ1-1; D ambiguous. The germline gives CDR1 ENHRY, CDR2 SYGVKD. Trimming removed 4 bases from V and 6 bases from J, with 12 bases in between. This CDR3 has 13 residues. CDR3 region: CAISVVWGAEAFF. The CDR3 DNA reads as TGTGCCATCAGTGTTGTATGGGGAGCTGAAGCTTTCTTT.

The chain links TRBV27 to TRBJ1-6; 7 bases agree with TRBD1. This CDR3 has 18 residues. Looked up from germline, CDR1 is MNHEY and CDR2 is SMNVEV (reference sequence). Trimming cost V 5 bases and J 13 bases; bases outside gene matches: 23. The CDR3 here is CASSIRTPGQGGRWPLHF. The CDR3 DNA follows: TGTGCCAGCAGTATACGAACCCCCGGGCAGGGGGGTAGGTGGCCCCTCCACTTT.

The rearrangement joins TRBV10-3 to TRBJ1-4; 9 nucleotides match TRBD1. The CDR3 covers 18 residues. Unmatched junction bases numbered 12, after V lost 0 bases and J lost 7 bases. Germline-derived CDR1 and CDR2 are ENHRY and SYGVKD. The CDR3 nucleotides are TGTGCCATCAGTGAGTCGATCCCTAAGGACAGGGGAGGTGAAAAACTGTTTTTT. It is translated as CAISESIPKDRGGEKLFF.

The CDR3 coding sequence is TGTGCCAGCAGCGTTGGACTAGCGGGGGGCAATGAGCAGTTCTTC. It is translated as CASSVGLAGGNEQFF. The chain uses TRBV9 and TRBJ2-1; TRBD2 matches at 14 bases. J gave up 6 bases and V 2 bases, and 1 base lay outside the gene matches. Germline V lookup: CDR1 SGDLS, CDR2 YYNGEE. This CDR3 has 15 residues.

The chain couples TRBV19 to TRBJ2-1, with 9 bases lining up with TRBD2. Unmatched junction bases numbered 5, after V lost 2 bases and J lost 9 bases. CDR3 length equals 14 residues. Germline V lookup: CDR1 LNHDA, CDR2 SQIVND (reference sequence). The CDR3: CASSISGGSGEQFF. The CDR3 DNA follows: TGTGCCAGTAGTATAAGCGGGGGGTCGGGTGAGCAGTTCTTC.

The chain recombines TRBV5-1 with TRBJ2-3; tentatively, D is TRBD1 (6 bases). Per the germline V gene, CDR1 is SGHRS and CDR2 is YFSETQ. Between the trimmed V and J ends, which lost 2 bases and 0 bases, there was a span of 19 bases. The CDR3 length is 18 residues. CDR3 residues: CASSLTGDIFASTDTQYF. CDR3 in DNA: TGCGCCAGCAGCTTAACTGGGGACATCTTTGCTAGCACAGATACGCAGTATTTT.

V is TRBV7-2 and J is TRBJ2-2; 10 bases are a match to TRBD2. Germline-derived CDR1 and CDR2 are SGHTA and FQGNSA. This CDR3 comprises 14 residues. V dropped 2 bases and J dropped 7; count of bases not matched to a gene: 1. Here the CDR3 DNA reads TGTGCCAGCAGCTTAACTAGCGGGGTCGGGGAGCTGTTTTTT. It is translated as CASSLTSGVGELFF.

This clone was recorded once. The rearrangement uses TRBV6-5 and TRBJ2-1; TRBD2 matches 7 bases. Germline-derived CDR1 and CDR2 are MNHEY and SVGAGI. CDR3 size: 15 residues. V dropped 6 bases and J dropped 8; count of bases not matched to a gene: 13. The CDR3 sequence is CASRPSNWAGDEQFF. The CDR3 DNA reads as TGTGCCAGCAGGCCCTCCAATTGGGCGGGGGATGAGCAGTTCTTC.

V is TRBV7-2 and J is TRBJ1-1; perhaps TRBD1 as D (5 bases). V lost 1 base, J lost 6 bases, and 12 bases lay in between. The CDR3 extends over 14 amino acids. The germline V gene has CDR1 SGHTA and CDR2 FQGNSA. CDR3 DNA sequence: TGTGCCAGCAGCTTAGGTGGGGGGAGTGCTGAAGCTTTCTTT. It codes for CASSLGGGSAEAFF. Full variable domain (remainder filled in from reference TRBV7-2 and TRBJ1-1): GAGVSQSPSNKVTEKGKDVELRCDPISGHTALYWYRQSLGQGLEFLIYFQGNSAPDKSGLPSDRFSAERTGGSVSTLTIQRTQQEDSAVYLCASSLGGGSAEAFFGQGTRLTVV.

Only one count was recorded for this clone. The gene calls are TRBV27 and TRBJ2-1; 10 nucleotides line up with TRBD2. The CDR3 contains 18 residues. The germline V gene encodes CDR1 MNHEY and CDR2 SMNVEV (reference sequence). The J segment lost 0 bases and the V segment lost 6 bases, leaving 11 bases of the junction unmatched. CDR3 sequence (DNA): TGTGCCAGCAGAACTAGCGGGGTTGGGTTGATCTCCTACAATGAGCAGTTCTTC. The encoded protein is CASRTSGVGLISYNEQFF.

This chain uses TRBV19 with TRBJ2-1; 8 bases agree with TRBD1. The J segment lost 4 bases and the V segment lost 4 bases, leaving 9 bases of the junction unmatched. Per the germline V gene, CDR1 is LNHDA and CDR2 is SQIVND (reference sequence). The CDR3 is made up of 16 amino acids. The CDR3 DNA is TGTGCCAGTAGTACCTTTGGACAGGGACGATACAATGAGCAGTTCTTC. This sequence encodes CASSTFGQGRYNEQFF.

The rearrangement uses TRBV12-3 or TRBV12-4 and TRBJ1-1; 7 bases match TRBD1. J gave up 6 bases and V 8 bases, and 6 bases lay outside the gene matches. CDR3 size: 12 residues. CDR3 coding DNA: TGTGCCAGCGGAAACAGGGGCCCTGAAGCTTTCTTT. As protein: CASGNRGPEAFF.

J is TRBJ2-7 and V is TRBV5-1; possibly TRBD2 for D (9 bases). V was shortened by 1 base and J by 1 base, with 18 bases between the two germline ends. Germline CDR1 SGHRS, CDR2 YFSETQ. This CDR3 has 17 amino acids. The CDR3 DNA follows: TGCGCCAGCAGCTTGAGCGGGGGGACAGGCCGATCCTACGAGCAGTACTTC. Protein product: CASSLSGGTGRSYEQYF.

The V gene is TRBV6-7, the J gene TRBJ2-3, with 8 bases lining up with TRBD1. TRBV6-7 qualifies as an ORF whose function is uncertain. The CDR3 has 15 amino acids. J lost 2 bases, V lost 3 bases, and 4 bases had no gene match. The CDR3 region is CASSYNRGVTDTQYF. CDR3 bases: TGTGCCAGCAGTTATAACAGGGGGGTCACAGATACGCAGTATTTT.

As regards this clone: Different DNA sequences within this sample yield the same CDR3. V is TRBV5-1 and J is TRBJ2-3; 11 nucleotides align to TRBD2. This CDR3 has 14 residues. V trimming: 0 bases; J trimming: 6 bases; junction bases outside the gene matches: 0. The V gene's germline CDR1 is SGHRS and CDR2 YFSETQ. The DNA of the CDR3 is TGCGCCAGCAGCTTGGGACTAGCGGGGGATACGCAGTATTTT. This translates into CASSLGLAGDTQYF.

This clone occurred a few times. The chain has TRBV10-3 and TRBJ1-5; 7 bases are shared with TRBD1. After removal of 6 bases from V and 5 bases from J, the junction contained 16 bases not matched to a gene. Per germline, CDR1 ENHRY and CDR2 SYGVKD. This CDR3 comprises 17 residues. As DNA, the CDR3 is TGTGCCATCAGGGAGAAAATCCCGGGACAGTTTGATCAGCCCCAGCATTTT. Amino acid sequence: CAIREKIPGQFDQPQHF.

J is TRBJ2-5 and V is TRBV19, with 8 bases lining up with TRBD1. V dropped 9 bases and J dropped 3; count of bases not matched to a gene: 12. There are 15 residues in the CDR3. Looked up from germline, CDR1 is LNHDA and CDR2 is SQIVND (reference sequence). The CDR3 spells CASADQAQGEETQYF. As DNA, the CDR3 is TGTGCCAGCGCAGACCAGGCACAGGGGGAAGAGACCCAGTACTTC. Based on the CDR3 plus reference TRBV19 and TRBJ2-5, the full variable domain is DGGITQSPKYLFRKEGQNVTLSCEQNLNHDAMYWYRQDPGQGLRLIYYSQIVNDFQKGDIAEGYSVSREKKESFPLTVTSAQKNPTAFYLCASADQAQGEETQYFGPGTRLLVL.

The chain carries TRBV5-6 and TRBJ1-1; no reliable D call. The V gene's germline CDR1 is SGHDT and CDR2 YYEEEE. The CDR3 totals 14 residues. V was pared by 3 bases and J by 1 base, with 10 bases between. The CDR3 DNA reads TGTGCCAGCAGCTCCTCACGCGCGAACACTGAAGCTTTCTTT. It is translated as CASSSSRANTEAFF.